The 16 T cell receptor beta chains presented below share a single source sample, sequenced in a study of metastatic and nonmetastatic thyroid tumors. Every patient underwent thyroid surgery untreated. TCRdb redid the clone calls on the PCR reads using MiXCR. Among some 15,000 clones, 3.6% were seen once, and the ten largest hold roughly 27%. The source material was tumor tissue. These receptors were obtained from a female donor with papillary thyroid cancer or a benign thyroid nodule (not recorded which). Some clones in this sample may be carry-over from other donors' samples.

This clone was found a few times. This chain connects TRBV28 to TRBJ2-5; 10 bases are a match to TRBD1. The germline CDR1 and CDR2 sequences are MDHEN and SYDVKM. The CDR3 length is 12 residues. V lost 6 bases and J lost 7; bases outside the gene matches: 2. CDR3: CASSGQGVTQYF. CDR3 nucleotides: TGTGCCAGCAGCGGACAGGGGGTGACCCAGTACTTC.

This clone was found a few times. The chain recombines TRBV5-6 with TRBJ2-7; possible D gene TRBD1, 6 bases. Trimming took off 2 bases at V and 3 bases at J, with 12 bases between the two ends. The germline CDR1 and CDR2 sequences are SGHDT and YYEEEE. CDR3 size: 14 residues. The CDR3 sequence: CASSFGDRHYEQYF. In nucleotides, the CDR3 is TGTGCCAGCAGCTTCGGAGACAGGCACTACGAGCAGTACTTC.

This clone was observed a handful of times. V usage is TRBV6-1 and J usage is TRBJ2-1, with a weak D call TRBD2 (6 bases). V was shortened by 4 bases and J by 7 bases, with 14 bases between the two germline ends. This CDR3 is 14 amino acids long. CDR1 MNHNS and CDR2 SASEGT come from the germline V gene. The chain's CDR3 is CASSGGVGGNEQFF. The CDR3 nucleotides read TGTGCCAGCAGTGGGGGGGTCGGTGGAAATGAGCAGTTCTTC.

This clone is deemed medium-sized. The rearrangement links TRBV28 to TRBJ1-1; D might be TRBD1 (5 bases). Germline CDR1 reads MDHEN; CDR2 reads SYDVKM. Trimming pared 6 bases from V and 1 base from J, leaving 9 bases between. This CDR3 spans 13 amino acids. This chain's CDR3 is CASRWGGNTEAFF. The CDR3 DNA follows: TGTGCCAGCAGGTGGGGGGGGAACACTGAAGCTTTCTTT.

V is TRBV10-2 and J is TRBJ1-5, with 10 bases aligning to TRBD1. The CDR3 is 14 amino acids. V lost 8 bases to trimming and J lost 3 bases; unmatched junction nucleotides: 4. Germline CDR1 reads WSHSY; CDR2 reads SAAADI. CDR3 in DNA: TGCGCCAGCGGCGGGACAGGGGTCAATCAGCCCCAGCATTTT. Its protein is CASGGTGVNQPQHF.

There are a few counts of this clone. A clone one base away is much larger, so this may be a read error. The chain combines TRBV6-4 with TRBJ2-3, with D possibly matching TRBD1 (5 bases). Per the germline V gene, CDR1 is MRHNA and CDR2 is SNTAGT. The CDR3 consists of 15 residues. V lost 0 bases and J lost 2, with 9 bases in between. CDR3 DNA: TGTGCCAGCAGTGACTCTCAAGGGGTCACAGATACGCAGTATTTT. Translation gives CASSDSQGVTDTQYF.

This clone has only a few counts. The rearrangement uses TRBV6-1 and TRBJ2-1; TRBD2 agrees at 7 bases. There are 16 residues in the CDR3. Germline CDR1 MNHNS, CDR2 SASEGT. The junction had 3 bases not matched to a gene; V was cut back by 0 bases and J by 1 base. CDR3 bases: TGTGCCAGCAGTGAAGCGGGGCGGGAGTCCTACAATGAGCAGTTCTTC. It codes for CASSEAGRESYNEQFF.

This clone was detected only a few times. The DNA for the CDR3 is TGTGCCAGCAGTCACCTCGGCGACAGGGGTACCTACGAGCAGTACTTC. This codes for CASSHLGDRGTYEQYF. The V gene is TRBV6-1, the J gene TRBJ2-7, with TRBD1 identical over 8 bases. V shed 5 bases and J 2 bases; nucleotides not matched to a gene: 11. CDR3 length: 16 residues. Germline assignment: CDR1 MNHNS and CDR2 SASEGT.

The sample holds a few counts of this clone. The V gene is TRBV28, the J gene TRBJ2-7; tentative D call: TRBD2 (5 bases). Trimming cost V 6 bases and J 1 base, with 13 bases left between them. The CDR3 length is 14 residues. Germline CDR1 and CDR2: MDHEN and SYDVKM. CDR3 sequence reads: CASRVGEGSYEQYF. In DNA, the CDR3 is TGTGCCAGCAGAGTAGGCGAGGGTTCCTACGAGCAGTACTTC.

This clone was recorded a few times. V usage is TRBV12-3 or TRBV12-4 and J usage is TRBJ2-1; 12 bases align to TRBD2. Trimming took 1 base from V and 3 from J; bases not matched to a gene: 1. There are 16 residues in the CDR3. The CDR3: CASSLGGLAGYNEQFF. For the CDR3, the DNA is TGTGCCAGCAGTTTAGGGGGACTAGCGGGCTACAATGAGCAGTTCTTC.

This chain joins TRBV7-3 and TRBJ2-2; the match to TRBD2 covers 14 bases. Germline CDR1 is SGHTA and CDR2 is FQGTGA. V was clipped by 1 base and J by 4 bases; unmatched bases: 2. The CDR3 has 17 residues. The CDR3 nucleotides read TGTGCCAGCAGCTTAAGACTAGCGGGAGGGGGCACCGGGGAGCTGTTTTTT. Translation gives CASSLRLAGGGTGELFF.

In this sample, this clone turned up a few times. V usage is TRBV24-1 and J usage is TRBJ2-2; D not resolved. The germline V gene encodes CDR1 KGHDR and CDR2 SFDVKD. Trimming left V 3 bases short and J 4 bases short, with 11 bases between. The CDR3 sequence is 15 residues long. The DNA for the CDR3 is TGTGCCACCAGTGATCCCCCCCCTAGCACCGGGGAGCTGTTTTTT. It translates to CATSDPPPSTGELFF.

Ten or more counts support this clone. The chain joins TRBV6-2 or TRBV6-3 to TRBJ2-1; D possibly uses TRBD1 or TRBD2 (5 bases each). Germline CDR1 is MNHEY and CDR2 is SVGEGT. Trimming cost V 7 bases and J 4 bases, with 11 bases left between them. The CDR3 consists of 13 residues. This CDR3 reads CASNRGGYNEQFF. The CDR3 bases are TGTGCCAGCAACCGGGGCGGTTACAATGAGCAGTTCTTC.

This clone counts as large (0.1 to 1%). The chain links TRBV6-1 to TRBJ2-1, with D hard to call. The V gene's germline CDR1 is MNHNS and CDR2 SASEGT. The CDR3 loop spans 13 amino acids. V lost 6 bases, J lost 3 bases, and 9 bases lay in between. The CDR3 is CASRENFYNEQFF. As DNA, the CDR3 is TGTGCCAGCAGGGAAAATTTCTACAATGAGCAGTTCTTC.

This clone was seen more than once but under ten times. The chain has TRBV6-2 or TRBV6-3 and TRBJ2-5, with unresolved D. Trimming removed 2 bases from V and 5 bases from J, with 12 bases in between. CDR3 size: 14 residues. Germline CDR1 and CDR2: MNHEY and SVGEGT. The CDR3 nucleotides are TGTGCCAGCAGTTACGGCGGATTGTTGGAGACCCAGTACTTC. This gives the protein CASSYGGLLETQYF.

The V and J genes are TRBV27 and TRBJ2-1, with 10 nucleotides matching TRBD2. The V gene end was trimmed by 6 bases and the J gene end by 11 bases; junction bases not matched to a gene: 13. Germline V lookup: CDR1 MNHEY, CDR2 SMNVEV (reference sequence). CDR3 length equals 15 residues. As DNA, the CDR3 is TGTGCCAGCAGGCCTTGGGCTAGCGGGGGAGGTAAGCAGTTCTTC. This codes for CASRPWASGGGKQFF.